The T cell receptor (beta chain) described here comes from a study of OX40 agonist ivuxolimab in advanced cancers. About the study: One patient with hepatocellular carcinoma and two with cutaneous melanoma, three in all, had partial responses. Study conclusions and caveats: Expanded clones tended on average to be more numerous among CD8+ T cells than CD4+.

Germline loops: CDR1 MGHRA, CDR2 YSYEKL. J was trimmed by 4 bases and V by 3 bases; bases with no gene match: 8. The length of the CDR3 is 16 residues. This clone was recorded only once. Its cognate antigen is unknown. Clones were read by immunoSEQ multiplex PCR, and TCRdb kept only the in-frame ones, dropping some. The data show roughly 100,000 clones, about 86% seen once. Autoimmune disease history or systemic immunosuppression excluded patients. Sequences were derived from CD4+ or CD8+ T cells sorted from blood, sampled in a trial of the OX40 agonist ivuxolimab. J is TRBJ2-5 and V is TRBV4-1; 10 nucleotides match TRBD2. The source is an adult with an advanced solid tumor such as melanoma, head and neck, liver or kidney cancer. CDR3 in amino acids: CASSHQAGGGVETQYF. The CDR3, as DNA: TGCGCCAGCAGCCACCAAGCGGGAGGGGGGGTAGAGACCCAGTACTTC.